These 9 T cell receptor beta chains originate from one sample sequenced in a study of spatial heterogeneity in lung cancer. TCRdb fed the 5' RACE reads into MiXCR, producing one record per CDR3 protein. The sample consists of 110,000 or so distinct CDR3 sequences, approximately 11% of them appearing once. Noted time point: blood at routine non-recurrence follow-up after resection. The material was PBMCs, obtained at follow-up. These receptors were obtained from a female donor with early-stage non-small cell lung cancer.

This chain connects TRBV10-3 to TRBJ1-2, with 7 bases identical to TRBD1. The CDR3 runs 13 residues. The germline V gene encodes CDR1 ENHRY and CDR2 SYGVKD. J was trimmed by 2 bases and V by 5 bases; bases with no gene match: 2. CDR3 amino acids: CAISSQGNYGYTF. As DNA, the CDR3 is TGTGCCATCAGTTCACAGGGGAACTATGGCTACACCTTC.

In the case of this clonotype: A junction end diverges from the germline sequence, so it may reflect a read error. V and J are TRBV6-1 and TRBJ2-4; weak D call: TRBD2 (6 bases). In germline, CDR1 is MNHNS, CDR2 SASEGT. The CDR3 is 16 amino acids. The CDR3 reads CASREAGGIAKNIQYF. The CDR3 DNA sequence: TGTGCCAGCAGAGAAGCTGGGGGGATAGCCAAAAACATTCAGTACTTC.

This clonotype was detected many times. The chain links TRBV20-1 to TRBJ2-7; a weak D match, TRBD1 (6 bases). Germline V gene sequence: CDR1 DFQATT, CDR2 SNEGSKA (reference sequence). This CDR3 is built from 19 residues. V was cut by 3 bases and J by 2 bases, with 29 bases left in between. This CDR3 reads CSASPRGGPFSAIPYEQYF. The CDR3, as DNA: TGCAGTGCTAGCCCTAGAGGGGGACCGTTTAGCGCCATACCCTACGAGCAGTACTTC.

This clonotype was seen a handful of times. The chain employs TRBV25-1 and TRBJ1-6; maybe TRBD1 (5 bases). The CDR3 runs to 12 residues. The germline V and J ends were trimmed by 2 bases and 9 bases, with 5 bases remaining between them. CDR1 is MGHDK and CDR2 is SYGVNS in the germline V gene. The CDR3 sequence: CASSEGGSPLHF. The CDR3 DNA reads as TGTGCCAGCAGTGAAGGGGGTTCACCCCTCCACTTT. The full variable domain, completed using reference TRBV25-1 and TRBJ1-6, is EADIYQTPRYLVIGTGKKITLECSQTMGHDKMYWYQQDPGMELHLIHYSYGVNSTEKGDLSSESTVSRIRTEHFPLTLESARPSHTSQYLCASSEGGSPLHFGNGTRLTVT.

The chain recombines TRBV27 with TRBJ1-1, with D hard to call. The V end lost 2 bases, the J end lost 1 base, and 11 bases lay between the germline ends. CDR1 and CDR2 from the germline V gene are MNHEY and SMNVEV (reference sequence). CDR3 length: 15 amino acids. The CDR3, as DNA: TGTGCCAGCAGTTTACGGTCGCCTGGGAACACTGAAGCTTTCTTT. It specifies CASSLRSPGNTEAFF.

Only a few counts were recorded for this clonotype. V and J are TRBV10-2 and TRBJ1-2; D perhaps matches TRBD1 (6 bases). V lost 3 bases and J 8 bases, leaving 19 bases between the germline ends. The germline gives CDR1 WSHSY, CDR2 SAAADI. This CDR3 is built from 15 residues. CDR3 DNA sequence: TGCGCCAGCAGTGACCAAGGACAGCTCAATGTAGGCTACACCTTC. As protein: CASSDQGQLNVGYTF.

This clonotype was counted between two and nine times. This chain links TRBV7-8 with TRBJ2-5; D is possibly TRBD1 or TRBD2 (6 bases each). V lost 5 bases to trimming and J lost 5 bases, with 21 bases between them. The germline CDR1 and CDR2 sequences are SGHVS and FQNEAQ. The CDR3 runs 16 residues. CDR3 DNA sequence: TGTGCCAGCAGCCTAACCCCGGGGGCCGACCGGGAGACCCAGTACTTC. Protein product: CASSLTPGADRETQYF.

At least ten counts were recorded for this clonotype. This chain links TRBV20-1 with TRBJ1-2; unclear D gene. The CDR3 is 11 amino acids. Germline V lookup: CDR1 DFQATT, CDR2 SNEGSKA (reference sequence). Here the CDR3 reads CRAVGRRGYTF. In nucleotides, the CDR3 is TGCAGGGCTGTCGGGAGACGAGGCTACACCTTC.

V and J are TRBV11-2 and TRBJ1-5; a weak D match, TRBD1 (5 bases). There are 16 residues in the CDR3. V lost 5 bases and J lost 6, with 20 bases in between. The germline V gene has CDR1 SGHAT and CDR2 FQNNGV. The CDR3: CASSEVSLGTPQPQHF. CDR3 coding DNA: TGTGCCAGCAGCGAGGTTAGCTTGGGGACCCCTCAGCCCCAGCATTTT.